These 20 T cell receptor beta chains were sequenced from one sample in a study of beta chain features in type 1 diabetes (dated by TCRdb to 2016 to 2019). The method behind the library was the immunoSEQ multiplex PCR assay. The entire amount of isolated RNA was reverse transcribed using the High Capacity cDNA Reverse Transcription Kit, so the sequenced TCRB transcripts were expressed ones. Drawn from immuneACCESS, this table holds only the in-frame rearrangements with V and J called that TCRdb kept. Clones are partly lost; checked studies trace under half to an unresolved V gene and leave the rest unexplained. This sample holds around 430,000 clones; about 32% were observed only once. Jointly, the top ten make up about 0.065% of the sample. Material: naive CD4+ T cells from blood. The meaning of the sample's cell subset or site label: true naive CD4+ T cells. These receptors were taken from a man aged 18 to 35 in good health.

This clone showed up just a few times. This chain connects TRBV4-3 to TRBJ2-1; 7 nucleotides match TRBD1. Germline assignment: CDR1 LGHNA and CDR2 YSLEER. V shed 0 bases and J 3 bases; nucleotides not matched to a gene: 2. The CDR3 runs 15 residues. The chain's CDR3 is CASSQEGGSYNEQFF. The CDR3 DNA sequence: TGCGCCAGCAGCCAAGAAGGGGGCAGCTACAATGAGCAGTTCTTC.

The chain employs TRBV25-1 and TRBJ2-7; 7 bases line up with TRBD2. CDR1 and CDR2 from the germline V gene are MGHDK and SYGVNS. Trimming at V came to 2 bases and at J to 5 bases, leaving 12 bases not matched to a gene. This CDR3 spans 16 amino acids. The DNA of the CDR3 is TGTGCCAGCAGTGAACTTCTAGCGGAGGGAAGCAACGAGCAGTACTTC. Translated, it gives CASSELLAEGSNEQYF.

The rearrangement links TRBV30 to TRBJ1-5, with 7 bases aligning to TRBD1. Germline V lookup: CDR1 GTSNPN, CDR2 SVGIG (reference sequence). The CDR3 runs 13 residues. J gave up 7 bases and V 2 bases, and 5 bases lay outside the gene matches. The CDR3: CAWSPGQAQPQHF. For the CDR3, the DNA is TGTGCCTGGAGTCCCGGACAGGCGCAGCCCCAGCATTTT.

J is TRBJ1-2 and V is TRBV6-5, with a weak D call TRBD1 (6 bases). CDR1 MNHEY and CDR2 SVGAGI come from the germline V gene. CDR3 size: 14 residues. Deletions cut 6 bases from V and 4 bases from J, with 15 bases between. This chain's CDR3 is CASSPRQAFYGYTF. CDR3 nucleotides: TGTGCCAGCAGCCCCCGACAGGCCTTCTATGGCTACACCTTC.

This CDR3 is CASSAVGTDTQYF. Written as DNA, the CDR3 is TGTGCCAGCAGCGCGGTCGGGACAGATACGCAGTATTTT. V is TRBV5-4 and J is TRBJ2-3, with no clear D. The V end was cut by 4 bases, the J end by 3 bases, with 9 bases between. The CDR3 extends over 13 amino acids. Germline-derived CDR1 and CDR2 are SGHNT and YYREEE (reference sequence).

The chain uses TRBV6-6 and TRBJ2-7, with D perhaps TRBD1 or TRBD2 (5 bases each). The length of the CDR3 is 15 residues. Per germline, CDR1 MNHNY and CDR2 SVGAGI (reference sequence). The V and J ends lost 4 bases and 0 bases respectively, with 13 bases between them. CDR3 nucleotides: TGTGCCAGCAGTTCCCCAGGGAGCAGCTCCTACGAGCAGTACTTC. This translates into CASSSPGSSSYEQYF.

This clone was recorded only once. V is TRBV5-1 and J is TRBJ2-6; 10 nucleotides agree with TRBD1. The germline CDR1 and CDR2 sequences are SGHRS and YFSETQ. This CDR3 comprises 17 residues. J was trimmed by 0 bases and V by 4 bases; bases with no gene match: 4. In DNA form, the CDR3 reads TGCGCCAGCAGCGGGACAGGGGACTCCTCTGGGGCCAACGTCCTGACTTTC. Translated: CASSGTGDSSGANVLTF.

The V gene is TRBV28, the J gene TRBJ2-2, with a possible D match to TRBD1 (6 bases). In germline, CDR1 is MDHEN, CDR2 SYDVKM. This CDR3 contains 12 residues. The CDR3 DNA sequence: TGTGCTGGACAGTCGAACACCGGGGAGCTGTTTTTT. Translating gives CAGQSNTGELFF.

This clone was counted only a few times. The V gene is TRBV30, the J gene TRBJ2-7, with D uncertain. CDR3 size: 15 residues. Germline V gene lookup returns CDR1 GTSNPN and CDR2 SVGIG (reference sequence). V was pared by 2 bases and J by 2 bases, with 16 bases between. Here the CDR3 reads CAWSLSLFSAYEQYF. The DNA for the CDR3 is TGTGCCTGGAGTTTGTCTTTGTTCTCAGCCTACGAGCAGTACTTC.

The rearrangement uses TRBV30 and TRBJ2-7, with TRBD1 matching over 7 bases. The CDR3 totals 12 residues. Unmatched junction bases numbered 5, after V lost 3 bases and J lost 6 bases. Per the germline V gene, CDR1 is GTSNPN and CDR2 is SVGIG (reference sequence). The chain's CDR3 is CAWRRTGVEQYF. In DNA, the CDR3 is TGTGCCTGGAGGCGAACAGGGGTCGAGCAGTACTTC.

CDR3 protein: CASRRLAGLSNEQFF. CDR3 nucleotides: TGTGCCAGCAGAAGGCTAGCGGGATTGTCCAATGAGCAGTTCTTC. The chain has TRBV11-2 and TRBJ2-1; 9 bases are shared with TRBD2. Germline V CDR1 and CDR2: SGHAT, FQNNGV. V gave up 6 bases and J gave up 6 bases; unmatched junction bases: 9. The CDR3 spans 15 residues.

The chain employs TRBV4-1 and TRBJ2-3; 7 bases map to TRBD2. In germline, CDR1 is MGHRA, CDR2 YSYEKL. There are 17 residues in the CDR3. J was trimmed by 0 bases and V by 0 bases; bases with no gene match: 6. CDR3 DNA: TGCGCCAGCAGCCAAGATCCAAGCGGGGCTAGCACAGATACGCAGTATTTT. Translation: CASSQDPSGASTDTQYF.

In DNA form, the CDR3 reads TGTGCCAGCAGGAACCTTGGCGCGTCGGACAATGAGCAGTTCTTC. It codes for CASRNLGASDNEQFF. This sequence joins TRBV6-1 and TRBJ2-1; D ambiguous. From germline, CDR1 is MNHNS and CDR2 SASEGT. CDR3 length: 15 residues. The V gene lost 6 bases and the J gene lost 5 bases, with 17 bases spanning the gap.

The genes are TRBV10-3 and TRBJ2-1; D not resolved. The germline gives CDR1 ENHRY, CDR2 SYGVKD. Trimming shortened V by 3 bases and J by 3 bases, and 9 bases separated the two germline ends. The CDR3 runs 14 residues. CDR3 DNA sequence: TGTGCCATCAGTGATGCGAGCAGCTACAATGAGCAGTTCTTC. Translating it yields CAISDASSYNEQFF.

The genes are TRBV15 and TRBJ1-5; no clear D gene. The CDR3 sequence is 13 residues long. The V and J ends lost 1 base and 1 base respectively, with 2 bases between them. Germline V gene sequence: CDR1 LNHNV, CDR2 YYDKDF (reference sequence). CDR3 protein: CATSRGSNQPQHF. CDR3 bases: TGTGCCACCAGCAGAGGAAGCAATCAGCCCCAGCATTTT.

This chain links TRBV30 with TRBJ1-4; no clear D. V lost 2 bases and J lost 8, with 18 bases in between. Germline CDR1 reads GTSNPN; CDR2 reads SVGIG (reference sequence). The CDR3 is made up of 15 amino acids. The CDR3 reads CAWSKKGLLWEKLFF. CDR3 DNA: TGTGCCTGGAGTAAAAAGGGCCTTCTTTGGGAAAAACTGTTTTTT.

The V call is TRBV19, the J call TRBJ1-1, with 11 bases lining up with TRBD1. V trimming: 7 bases; J trimming: 5 bases; junction bases outside the gene matches: 9. The CDR3 covers 15 residues. CDR1 and CDR2 (germline): LNHDA, SQIVND (reference sequence). CDR3 protein: CASIPGTGGWTEAFF. CDR3 sequence (DNA): TGTGCCAGTATCCCCGGGACAGGGGGATGGACTGAAGCTTTCTTT.

The chain links TRBV5-1 to TRBJ2-1; D is possibly TRBD2 (6 bases). The CDR3 length is 15 residues. V lost 7 bases and J lost 6, with 20 bases in between. From germline, CDR1 is SGHRS and CDR2 YFSETQ. The CDR3 region is CASRTIGGAINEQFF. CDR3 sequence (DNA): TGCGCCAGCCGCACAATTGGAGGGGCCATCAATGAGCAGTTCTTC. Full variable domain (remainder filled in from reference TRBV5-1 and TRBJ2-1): KAGVTQTPRYLIKTRGQQVTLSCSPISGHRSVSWYQQTPGQGLQFLFEYFSETQRNKGNFPGRFSGRQFSNSRSEMNVSTLELGDSALYLCASRTIGGAINEQFFGPGTRLTVL.

J is TRBJ2-3 and V is TRBV5-1; D is undetermined. This CDR3 has 13 residues. Germline CDR1 is SGHRS and CDR2 is YFSETQ. V shed 2 bases and J shed 4 bases, with 8 bases lying between them. The CDR3 sequence is CASSFLDPDTQYF. The CDR3 DNA follows: TGCGCCAGCAGCTTTCTAGACCCAGATACGCAGTATTTT.

The sample holds a few counts of this clone. Here the CDR3 DNA reads TGCGCCAGCAGCCAAGAGAAGGGAGGAAACTATGGCTACACCTTC. It codes for CASSQEKGGNYGYTF. The chain couples TRBV4-1 to TRBJ1-2; no reliable D call. The germline V gene encodes CDR1 MGHRA and CDR2 YSYEKL. Trimming removed 0 bases at V and 2 bases at J, with 10 bases between. This CDR3 spans 15 amino acids.